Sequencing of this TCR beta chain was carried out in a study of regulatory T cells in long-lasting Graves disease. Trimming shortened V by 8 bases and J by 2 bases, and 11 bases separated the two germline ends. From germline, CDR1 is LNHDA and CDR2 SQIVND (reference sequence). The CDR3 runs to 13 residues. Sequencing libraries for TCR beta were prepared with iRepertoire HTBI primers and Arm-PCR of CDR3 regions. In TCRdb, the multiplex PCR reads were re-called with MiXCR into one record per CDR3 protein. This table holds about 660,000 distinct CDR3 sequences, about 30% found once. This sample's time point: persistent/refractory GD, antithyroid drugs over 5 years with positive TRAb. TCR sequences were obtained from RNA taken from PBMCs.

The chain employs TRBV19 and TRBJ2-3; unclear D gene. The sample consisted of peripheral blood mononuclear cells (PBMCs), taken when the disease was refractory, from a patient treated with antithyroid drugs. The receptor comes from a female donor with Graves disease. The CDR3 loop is CASRASHTDTQYF. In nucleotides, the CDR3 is TGTGCCAGTCGGGCCTCCCACACAGATACGCAGTATTTT.